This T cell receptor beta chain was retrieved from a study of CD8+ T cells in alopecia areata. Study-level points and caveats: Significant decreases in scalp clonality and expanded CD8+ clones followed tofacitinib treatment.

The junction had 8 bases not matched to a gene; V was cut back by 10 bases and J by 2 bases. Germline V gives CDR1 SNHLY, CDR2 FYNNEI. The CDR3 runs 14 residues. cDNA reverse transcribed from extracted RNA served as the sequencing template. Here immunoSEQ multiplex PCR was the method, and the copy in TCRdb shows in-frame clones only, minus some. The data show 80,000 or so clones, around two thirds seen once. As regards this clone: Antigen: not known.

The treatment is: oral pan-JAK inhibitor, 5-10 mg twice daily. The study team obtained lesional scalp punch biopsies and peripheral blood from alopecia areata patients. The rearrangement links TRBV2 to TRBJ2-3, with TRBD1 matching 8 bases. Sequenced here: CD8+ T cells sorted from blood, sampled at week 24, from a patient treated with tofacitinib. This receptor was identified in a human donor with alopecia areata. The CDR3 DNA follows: TGTGCCAATCATCCACAGGGGGACACAGATACGCAGTATTTT. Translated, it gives CANHPQGDTDTQYF.